Reported below is one T cell receptor (beta chain). Its antigen is currently unknown. This record belongs to a study of early T cells in non-severe SARS-CoV-2 infection. Looking at the study overall: From unsorted whole blood, bulk RNA was sequenced, and the chains remained unpaired.

Findings of the study overall: Missing private and CD4 specificities, VDJdb matching favored anti-spike CD8 responses.

Unique molecular identifier tags were affixed to discrete cDNA molecules. TCRdb independently ran MiXCR on the 5' RACE reads; one entry per CDR3 protein. Here the sample spans 55,000 to 75,000 distinct CDR3 sequences, roughly 8.4% being singletons. The CDR3 covers 13 residues. The germline CDR1 and CDR2 sequences are SEHNR and FQNEAQ (reference sequence). Trimming stripped 1 base from V and 9 bases from J, with 7 bases between. The sample taken for sequencing was whole blood. The clonotype was recovered from an adult who was a healthcare worker with PCR-confirmed SARS-CoV-2 infection or an uninfected control (not recorded which). The rearrangement links TRBV7-9 to TRBJ1-6; D remains unclear. The CDR3 region is CASSLEGVSPLHF. For the CDR3, the DNA is TGTGCCAGCAGCTTAGAAGGTGTTTCACCCCTCCACTTT.